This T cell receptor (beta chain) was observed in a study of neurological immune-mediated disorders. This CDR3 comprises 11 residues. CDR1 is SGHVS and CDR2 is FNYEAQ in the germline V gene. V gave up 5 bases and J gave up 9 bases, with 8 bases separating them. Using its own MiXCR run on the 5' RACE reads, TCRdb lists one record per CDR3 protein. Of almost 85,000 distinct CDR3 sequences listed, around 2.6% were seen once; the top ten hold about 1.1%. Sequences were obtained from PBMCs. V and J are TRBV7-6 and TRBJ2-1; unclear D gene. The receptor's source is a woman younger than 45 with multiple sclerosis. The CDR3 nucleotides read TGTGCCAGCAGCCTTAACGGTGAGCAGTTCTTC. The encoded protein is CASSLNGEQFF.